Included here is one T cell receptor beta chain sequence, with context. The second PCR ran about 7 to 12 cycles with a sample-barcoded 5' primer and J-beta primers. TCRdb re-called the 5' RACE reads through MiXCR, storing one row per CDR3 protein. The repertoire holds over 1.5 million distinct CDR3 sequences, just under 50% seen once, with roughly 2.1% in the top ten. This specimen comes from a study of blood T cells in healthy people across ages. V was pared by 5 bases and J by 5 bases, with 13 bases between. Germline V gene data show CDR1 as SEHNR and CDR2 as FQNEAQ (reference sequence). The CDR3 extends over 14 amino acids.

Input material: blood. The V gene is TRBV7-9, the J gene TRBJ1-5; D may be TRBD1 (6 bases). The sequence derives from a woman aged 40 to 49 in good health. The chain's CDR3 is CASSDRDTDQPQHF. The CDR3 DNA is TGTGCCAGCAGCGACCGGGACACAGATCAGCCCCAGCATTTT.